These T cell receptor beta chains were read from a single sample in a study of patients and donors after allogeneic stem cell transplantation. TCRdb reprocessed the RT-PCR reads with MiXCR, giving one entry per CDR3 protein. Found here are about 160,000 distinct CDR3 sequences, roughly 22% of them singletons; the top ten hold more than 25%. The sequencing input was blood, either unsorted or a sorted T cell fraction (not recorded which). The receptors were sampled from a human donor who was either an allogeneic HSCT recipient or a stem cell or donor lymphocyte infusion donor (not recorded which). It is not recorded whose cells these are; they may come from a transplant donor. CDR3s include the opening cysteine and the closing phenylalanine or tryptophan. D genes are given only for firm matches. Size is omitted from some rows. Given values are once, few, many or a class for expanded clones.

>TRBV16|TRBD1|TRBJ2-4|few
CASSQSRTGGDIQYF
TGTGCCAGCAGCCAATCCCGGACAGGGGGAGACATTCAGTACTTC
>TRBV5-5|-|TRBJ2-7|few
CASSWDWGYEQYF
TGTGCCAGCAGCTGGGACTGGGGCTACGAGCAGTACTTC
>TRBV7-2|TRBD1|TRBJ1-5|-
CASSPDRAGNQPQHF
TGTGCCAGCAGCCCGGACAGGGCTGGCAATCAGCCCCAGCATTTT
>TRBV29-1|-|TRBJ1-1|few
CSALMNTEAFF
TGCAGCGCCTTAATGAACACTGAAGCTTTCTTT
>TRBV29-1|-|TRBJ1-1|-
CSVDQTVNTEAFF
TGCAGCGTTGACCAGACAGTGAACACTGAAGCTTTCTTT
>TRBV5-1|-|TRBJ1-5|many
CASSPSGREDQPQHF
TGCGCCAGCAGCCCTTCGGGCAGGGAGGATCAGCCCCAGCATTTT
>TRBV29-1|TRBD1|TRBJ2-1|few
CSVESGTGKAGEQFF
TGCAGCGTTGAATCCGGGACAGGAAAGGCGGGTGAGCAGTTCTTC
>TRBV5-5|-|TRBJ2-7|few
CASSFGDGYEQYF
TGTGCCAGCAGCTTCGGCGACGGATACGAGCAGTACTTC
>TRBV4-3|-|TRBJ2-2|-
CASSQVVASWIIGRNTGELFF
TGCGCCAGCAGCCAAGTGGTGGCTAGCTGGATTATTGGGCGGAACACCGGGGAGCTGTTTTTT
>TRBV4-3|TRBD2|TRBJ2-3|few
CASSLTTSGSVGTDTQYF
TGCGCCAGCAGCCTAACGACTAGCGGGAGTGTGGGCACAGATACGCAGTATTTT
>TRBV29-1|TRBD2|TRBJ2-3|few
CSVPPREGTDTQYF
TGCAGCGTACCCCCCAGGGAGGGTACAGATACGCAGTATTTT
>TRBV19|-|TRBJ2-1|few
CATQDNIVNRFDEQFF
TGTGCCACCCAGGATAACATTGTCAACAGGTTCGATGAGCAGTTCTTC
>TRBV29-1|-|TRBJ2-5|-
CSVETGHLETQYF
TGCAGCGTCGAAACAGGGCATCTGGAGACCCAGTACTTC
>TRBV5-1|-|TRBJ2-1|-
CASSLEVSRSYNEQFF
TGCGCCAGCAGCTTGGAGGTGTCCAGGTCCTACAATGAGCAGTTCTTC
>TRBV2|-|TRBJ1-1|few
CASTVTGFTEAFF
TGTGCCAGCACCGTAACAGGGTTCACTGAAGCTTTCTTT
>TRBV6-2/TRBV6-3|TRBD1|TRBJ1-1|many
CASSGWTGDLNTEAFF
TGTGCCAGCAGTGGGTGGACAGGGGACTTGAACACTGAAGCTTTCTTT
>TRBV6-5|-|TRBJ1-1|-
CASSSSPEGGARKDTEAFF
TGTGCCAGCAGCTCCTCCCCCGAAGGGGGGGCGCGGAAGGACACTGAAGCTTTCTTT
>TRBV20-1|-|TRBJ1-2|-
CSARHVNNYGYTF
TGCAGTGCCCGCCACGTGAATAACTATGGCTACACCTTC
>TRBV11-1|-|TRBJ2-7|-
CASSSTGVAYEQYF
TGTGCCAGCAGTTCAACAGGAGTCGCCTACGAGCAGTACTTC
>TRBV27|-|TRBJ1-2|few
CASSLRYGWGTDGYTF
TGTGCCAGTAGTTTACGGTACGGATGGGGGACGGATGGCTACACCTTC
>TRBV5-1|-|TRBJ2-5|-
CASSPDHHLKETQYF
TGCGCCAGCAGCCCGGATCATCACCTTAAAGAGACCCAGTACTTC